Listed here are 10 T cell receptor beta chains from one sample, sequenced in a study of T-cell reconstitution after alpha-beta-depleted transplantation in children. Preparation of the TCRbeta library was carried out with unique molecular identifiers. TCRdb itself ran the PCR reads through MiXCR, one entry per CDR3 protein. The data hold about a million distinct CDR3 sequences, with about 31% observed a single time. The source material was PBMCs, mostly from graft donor cells, sampled 360 days after TCRalphabeta/CD19-depleted stem cell transplant. Source of these receptors: a boy under two years old who had a stem cell transplant for SCID, so the T cells may come from the graft donor.

This chain uses TRBV2 with TRBJ2-7, with TRBD1 matching over 8 bases. This CDR3 region has 14 residues. J was trimmed by 7 bases and V by 6 bases; bases with no gene match: 11. Germline CDR1 is SNHLY and CDR2 is FYNNEI. This chain's CDR3 is CASRAGGESYEQYF. The DNA for the CDR3 is TGTGCCAGCAGAGCAGGGGGCGAATCATATGAGCAGTACTTC.

V and J are TRBV6-2 or TRBV6-3 and TRBJ1-2; D is uncertain. CDR3 length: 14 amino acids. Trimming removed 3 bases from V and 0 bases from J, with 8 bases in between. CDR1 is MNHEY, CDR2 SVGEGT, per germline. The CDR3 region is CASSYPMPNYGYTF. DNA for the CDR3: TGTGCCAGCAGTTATCCCATGCCTAACTATGGCTACACCTTC.

The gene calls are TRBV20-1 and TRBJ2-3, with a possible D match to TRBD2 (7 bases). Germline CDR1 is DFQATT and CDR2 is SNEGSKA (reference sequence). Trimming took off 0 bases at V and 0 bases at J, with 22 bases between the two ends. The CDR3 length is 19 residues. In nucleotides, the CDR3 is TGCAGTGCTAGAGATCGGGCGGGGGCTGTACTGACTAGCACAGATACGCAGTATTTT. It yields the protein CSARDRAGAVLTSTDTQYF.

The chain has TRBV3-1 and TRBJ2-7, with a possible D match to TRBD2 (5 bases). CDR1 is LGHDT, CDR2 YNNKEL, per germline (reference sequence). This CDR3 contains 14 residues. Trimming shortened V by 1 base and J by 4 bases, and 11 bases separated the two germline ends. In nucleotides, the CDR3 is TGTGCCAGCAGCCAAGCCTATGGAGGTTACGAGCAGTACTTC. Translating it yields CASSQAYGGYEQYF.

This clonotype has a handful of counts. This chain joins TRBV4-3 and TRBJ2-1; no clear D gene. In germline, CDR1 is LGHNA, CDR2 YSLEER. The CDR3 is 14 amino acids. Trimming took 0 bases from V and 7 from J, leaving 10 bases between them. The CDR3 sequence: CASSQDLVRNEQFF. The CDR3 nucleotides read TGCGCCAGCAGCCAAGATCTAGTACGGAATGAGCAGTTCTTC.

As regards this clonotype: This CDR3 is missing its conserved last phenylalanine or tryptophan, likely due to a read error. The chain links TRBV29-1 to TRBJ2-7; D is possibly TRBD2 (6 bases). V dropped 0 bases and J dropped 6 bases, with 9 bases sitting between them. Germline V gene data show CDR1 as SQVTM and CDR2 as ANQGSEA. The CDR3 sequence is 12 residues long. CDR3 sequence (DNA): TGCAGCGTTGAAGATCGGGGGAGCGAGCAGTACTCC. Its protein is CSVEDRGSEQYS.

This clonotype occurred a few times. V gene TRBV5-1 combines with J gene TRBJ2-3; 9 nucleotides align to TRBD1. Per germline, CDR1 SGHRS and CDR2 YFSETQ. CDR3 length: 16 residues. The J segment lost 2 bases and the V segment lost 1 base, leaving 5 bases of the junction unmatched. The CDR3 protein is CASSLLGQGLTDTQYF. The DNA for the CDR3 is TGCGCCAGCAGCTTGCTGGGACAGGGCCTCACAGATACGCAGTATTTT.

This clonotype was seen a handful of times. The chain has TRBV9 and TRBJ2-1, with 7 nucleotides matching TRBD2. The CDR3 spans 16 residues. V was pared by 2 bases and J by 0 bases, with 5 bases of the junction left unmatched. Germline V CDR1 and CDR2: SGDLS, YYNGEE. CDR3 residues: CASSVGAGSSYNEQFF. The CDR3 nucleotides are TGTGCCAGCAGCGTCGGAGCGGGGAGCTCCTACAATGAGCAGTTCTTC.

V gene TRBV5-1 combines with J gene TRBJ1-5; maybe TRBD1 (5 bases). Trimming left V 4 bases short and J 2 bases short, with 16 bases between. CDR3 size: 16 residues. Germline CDR1 SGHRS, CDR2 YFSETQ. CDR3 protein: CASSPGTVFGNQPQHF. CDR3 nucleotide sequence: TGCGCCAGCAGCCCCGGGACGGTCTTCGGCAATCAGCCCCAGCATTTT. Variable domain in full (rest from reference TRBV5-1 and TRBJ1-5): KAGVTQTPRYLIKTRGQQVTLSCSPISGHRSVSWYQQTPGQGLQFLFEYFSETQRNKGNFPGRFSGRQFSNSRSEMNVSTLELGDSALYLCASSPGTVFGNQPQHFGDGTRLSIL.

This clonotype was picked up many times. The V call is TRBV2, the J call TRBJ2-7; 7 nucleotides match TRBD1. This CDR3 has 15 residues. Trimming took 1 base from V and 3 from J; bases not matched to a gene: 6. Germline-derived CDR1 and CDR2 are SNHLY and FYNNEI. The CDR3 sequence: CASSEGDSLGYEQYF. Written as DNA, the CDR3 is TGTGCCAGCAGTGAAGGGGACAGCTTGGGCTACGAGCAGTACTTC. The full variable domain, rest sourced from reference TRBV2 and TRBJ2-7, is EPEVTQTPSHQVTQMGQEVILRCVPISNHLYFYWYRQILGQKVEFLVSFYNNEISEKSEIFDDQFSVERPDGSNFTLKIRSTKLEDSAMYFCASSEGDSLGYEQYFGPGTRLTVT.